Reported below is one TCR beta chain. Its target is unknown. The data stem from a study of shared clonotypes between healthy human individuals. Study background: Donors had three CD4 naive, three CD4 memory, two CD8 naive and one CD8 memory plate apiece. Whole-study findings and limits: A few donors had about 5.1% of their naive CD4 clonotypes in common.

Trimming took 4 bases from V and 9 from J, leaving 13 bases between them. Germline loops: CDR1 MNHEY, CDR2 SMNVEV (reference sequence). The CDR3 consists of 13 residues. CD45RO-negative, CCR7-selected cells formed the naive CD8 fraction, which excluded terminally differentiated effector memory CD45RA+ cells. Only in-frame clones appear in the TCRdb table, and some are missing; sequencing was by immunoSEQ multiplex PCR. Of some 2.1 million clones in the sample, approximately 92% are singletons; the top ten hold about 1.6%. This receptor was obtained from a man aged 18 to 30 in good health. Some clones in this sample may be carry-over from other donors' samples. What was sequenced was naive CD8+ T cells from PBMCs. The chain combines TRBV27 with TRBJ1-5, with no clear D. CDR3 nucleotide sequence: TGTGCCAGCAGTTCGGGATCTTCGCCGCCCCAGCATTTT. Translated: CASSSGSSPPQHF.